This TCR beta chain was sequenced in a study of blood T cells in healthy people across ages. Sample-barcoded 5' priming and a J-beta primer mix drove a second PCR of about 6 to 12 cycles. TCRdb used MiXCR to reprocess the 5' RACE reads, holding one entry per CDR3 protein. The sample yields about 800,000 distinct CDR3 sequences, 20% to 30% seen once. The germline gives CDR1 MNHNS, CDR2 SASEGT. J gave up 0 bases and V 6 bases, and 9 bases lay outside the gene matches. The CDR3 runs to 16 residues. This sample also belongs to another study, concerning T cells of mothers and their children.

The sequenced sample was blood. The sequence derives from a boy between 10 and 17 years old in good health. The rearrangement uses TRBV6-1 and TRBJ1-1, with 8 bases identical to TRBD1. CDR3 in DNA: TGTGCCAGCAGCCGCGGGACAGGCTCAATGAACACTGAAGCTTTCTTT. It codes for CASSRGTGSMNTEAFF.